Listed below are T cell receptor beta chains from one sample, sequenced in a study of cytomegalovirus exposure and HLA in healthy donors. The repertoire was sequenced with immunoSEQ multiplex PCR; TCRdb's copy has only in-frame clones and lacks some. In the table there are 80,000 or so clones, under 65% of which are singletons. The source material was PBMCs. The source of these receptors is a male donor in good health and CMV-seropositive. The CDR3 runs from the conserved cysteine through the conserved F or W. The D gene is left open where the match is weak. Not all rows give a size; the values are once, few, many and, for expanded clones, a class.

j_call	v_call	d_call	clone_size	cdr3_aa	cdr3_nt
TRBJ2-1	TRBV7-9	TRBD2	few	CASSYSGGANNEQFF	TGTGCCAGCAGCTATAGCGGGGGGGCAAACAATGAGCAGTTCTTC
TRBJ2-5	TRBV5-1	TRBD1	-	CASSVAGGFGETQYF	TGCGCCAGCAGCGTGGCAGGGGGCTTTGGAGAGACCCAGTACTTC
TRBJ2-5	TRBV6-1	TRBD1	-	CASSGTGIRQETQYF	TGTGCCAGCAGTGGGACAGGGATACGACAAGAGACCCAGTACTTC
TRBJ1-4	TRBV5-4	-	few	CASSSGASRGDNEKLFF	TGTGCCAGCAGCTCAGGGGCTAGCAGGGGCGATAATGAAAAACTGTTTTTT
TRBJ2-7	TRBV29-1	TRBD2	-	CSVRTAGGTNEQYF	TGCAGCGTTCGGACCGCGGGGGGTACTAACGAGCAGTACTTC
TRBJ1-3	TRBV28	-	-	CASSLGGSSGNTIYF	TGTGCCAGCAGTTTAGGCGGGAGCTCTGGAAACACCATATATTTT
TRBJ1-2	TRBV7-2	TRBD1	-	CASSLVTGGDYGYTF	TGTGCCAGCAGCTTAGTAACAGGGGGAGACTATGGCTACACCTTC
TRBJ1-1	TRBV7-4	-	few	CASSLARRGWTLMNTEAFF	TGTGCCAGCAGCTTAGCGCGCAGGGGTTGGACGCTAATGAACACTGAAGCTTTCTTT
TRBJ1-4	TRBV9	TRBD1	-	CASSVATGTGGPNEKLFF	TGTGCCAGCAGCGTAGCCACCGGGACAGGGGGACCTAATGAAAAACTGTTTTTT
TRBJ2-3	TRBV7-3	TRBD2	-	CASSPSGGSADTQYF	TGTGCCAGCAGTCCTTCGGGCGGGAGCGCAGATACGCAGTATTTT
TRBJ2-3	TRBV7-9	-	-	CSSSSLSTDTQYF	TGTTCCAGCAGCTCCCTTAGCACAGATACGCAGTATTTT
TRBJ1-2	TRBV25-1	-	-	CASSEAVEGYTF	TGTGCCAGCAGTGAGGCAGTGGAGGGCTACACCTTC
TRBJ2-7	TRBV7-6	-	-	CASSLETSYEQYF	TGTGCCAGCAGCTTAGAGACATCCTACGAGCAGTACTTC
TRBJ2-3	TRBV5-1	-	-	CASSLALTGSGDTQYF	TGCGCCAGCAGCTTGGCCCTTACAGGGTCCGGGGATACGCAGTATTTT
TRBJ1-1	TRBV2	-	-	CASSVTGLQAFF	TGTGCCAGCAGCGTTACAGGGTTGCAAGCTTTCTTT
TRBJ2-1	TRBV9	TRBD2	-	CASSVDASGGALEQFF	TGTGCCAGCAGCGTCGACGCTAGCGGGGGGGCCCTCGAGCAGTTCTTC
TRBJ1-5	TRBV7-2	-	-	CASSLGTDTLSNQPQHF	TGTGCCAGCAGCTTAGGGACAGACACCTTGAGCAATCAGCCCCAGCATTTT
TRBJ1-4	TRBV18	-	-	CASSPFGGRLFF	TGTGCCAGCTCACCATTCGGGGGAAGGCTGTTTTTT
TRBJ2-7	TRBV27	TRBD1	-	CATGQGYEQYF	TGTGCCACCGGACAGGGCTACGAGCAGTACTTC
TRBJ2-5	TRBV27	TRBD2	-	CASSPLILAGVQETQYF	TGTGCCAGCAGTCCCCTCATTCTAGCGGGGGTTCAAGAGACCCAGTACTTC
TRBJ1-2	TRBV30	-	-	CAWGSSYGYTF	TGTGCCTGGGGGAGTTCCTATGGCTACACCTTC
TRBJ2-2	TRBV19	-	once	CASSLTGGAGELFF	TGTGCCAGTAGTCTCACAGGGGGGGCCGGGGAGCTGTTTTTT
TRBJ2-1	TRBV6-5	-	-	CASTENQGGEQFF	TGTGCCAGCACCGAAAACCAGGGGGGAGAGCAGTTCTTC
TRBJ2-5	TRBV5-4	-	-	CASRKVEQATQYF	TGTGCCAGCAGGAAGGTTGAGCAGGCGACCCAGTACTTC
TRBJ2-3	TRBV6-6	TRBD1	-	CASSLGQGAFTDTQYF	TGTGCCAGCAGTTTGGGTCAGGGGGCCTTCACAGATACGCAGTATTTT
TRBJ2-5	TRBV19	-	once	CASTPDSRKTQYF	TGTGCCAGTACCCCGGACAGCCGAAAGACCCAGTACTTC
TRBJ2-4	TRBV28	-	few	CASSPGLPGAKNIQYF	TGTGCCAGCAGTCCGGGACTCCCCGGGGCCAAAAACATTCAGTACTTC
TRBJ2-7	TRBV7-9	-	-	CASGDTSVYERYF	TGTGCCAGCGGGGACACCTCGGTCTACGAGCGGTACTTC
TRBJ2-7	TRBV7-3	TRBD1	-	CASSLSGQNYEQYF	TGTGCCAGCAGCCTATCGGGACAGAACTACGAGCAGTACTTC
TRBJ2-7	TRBV4-1	TRBD2	few	CASSQDPGGAHEQYF	TGCGCCAGCAGCCAAGATCCGGGGGGGGCCCACGAGCAGTACTTC
TRBJ2-3	TRBV5-1	-	-	CASSLIGRVSDTQYF	TGCGCCAGCAGCTTGATAGGCAGGGTGTCAGATACGCAGTATTTT
TRBJ2-1	TRBV6-5	-	-	CASSKFGNEQFF	TGTGCCAGCAGTAAGTTCGGCAATGAGCAGTTCTTC
TRBJ2-3	TRBV28	-	few	CASRWRVNVDTQYF	TGTGCCAGCAGGTGGCGGGTTAACGTAGATACGCAGTATTTT
TRBJ2-7	TRBV29-1	TRBD1	-	CSVGTGTYEQYF	TGCAGCGTTGGGACAGGAACCTACGAGCAGTACTTC
TRBJ1-6	TRBV9	-	-	CASSSHRYNSPLHF	TGTGCCAGCAGCAGTCACAGGTATAATTCACCCCTCCACTTT
TRBJ2-3	TRBV11-1	TRBD1	few	CASSRSGTASTDTQYF	TGTGCCAGCAGCCGATCCGGGACAGCTAGCACAGATACGCAGTATTTT
TRBJ2-7	TRBV5-1	TRBD1	-	CASSLVGQGFDEQYF	TGCGCCAGCAGCTTGGTGGGACAGGGTTTCGACGAGCAGTACTTC
TRBJ1-4	TRBV19	-	-	CASSSSRAPNEKLFF	TGTGCCAGTAGTTCCTCCAGGGCACCTAATGAAAAACTGTTTTTT
TRBJ2-1	TRBV6-5	-	-	CASSSGNSEQFF	TGTGCCAGCAGCTCCGGGAATAGTGAGCAGTTCTTC
TRBJ1-1	TRBV5-4	TRBD1	-	CASSYQGGAEAFF	TGTGCCAGCAGTTATCAGGGGGGAGCTGAAGCTTTCTTT
TRBJ1-1	TRBV7-3	TRBD1	-	CASSLAGTGGTEAFF	TGTGCCAGCAGCTTAGCCGGGACAGGGGGAACTGAAGCTTTCTTT
TRBJ2-7	TRBV5-1	TRBD1	-	CASSRDSYEQYF	TGCGCCAGCAGCCGGGACAGCTACGAGCAGTACTTC
TRBJ2-7	TRBV11-1	TRBD2	-	CASSSRVSGSPDEQYF	TGTGCCAGCAGCTCCCGAGTTAGCGGGAGTCCCGACGAGCAGTACTTC
TRBJ1-6	TRBV7-9	TRBD1	-	CASSPGQVNSPLHF	TGTGCCAGCAGCCCGGGACAGGTTAATTCACCCCTCCACTTT
TRBJ1-1	TRBV28	-	-	CASIRGYTEAFF	TGTGCCAGCATCAGGGGTTACACTGAAGCTTTCTTT
TRBJ1-1	TRBV5-1	-	-	CASSLEVGQGRPAGNLF	TGCGCCAGCAGCTTGGAAGTGGGTCAGGGGCGACCGGCAGGAAACCTATTT
TRBJ1-6	TRBV25-1	TRBD1	once	CASSELRGQNSPLHF	TGTGCCAGCAGTGAACTTAGGGGACAGAATTCACCCCTCCACTTT
TRBJ2-1	TRBV6-6	TRBD2	-	CASSYGPRGGYEQFF	TGTGCCAGCAGTTACGGCCCCCGGGGAGGGTATGAGCAGTTCTTC
TRBJ2-4	TRBV27	TRBD2	few	CASSLSLAGLAKNIQYF	TGTGCCAGCAGTTTATCACTAGCGGGGTTAGCCAAAAACATTCAGTACTTC
TRBJ2-4	TRBV21-1	-	-	CASSKDEAGALLGKNIQYF	TGTGCCAGCAGCAAAGATGAAGCGGGAGCCCTCTTGGGCAAAAACATTCAGTACTTC
TRBJ2-1	TRBV7-2	TRBD2	few	CASSLGGGRAGEQFF	TGTGCCAGCAGCTTAGGCGGCGGGAGGGCAGGTGAGCAGTTCTTC
TRBJ2-1	TRBV19	-	few	CASTGGGLYNEQFF	TGTGCCAGTACCGGCGGGGGCCTTTACAATGAGCAGTTCTTC
TRBJ2-1	TRBV29-1	-	-	CSVVASREQFF	TGCAGCGTTGTGGCTAGCAGGGAGCAGTTCTTC
TRBJ2-5	TRBV29-1	TRBD2	-	CSVDFGGEETQYF	TGCAGCGTTGACTTTGGGGGGGAGGAGACCCAGTACTTC
TRBJ1-1	TRBV28	-	-	CASSMSPGETEAFF	TGTGCCAGCAGTATGTCACCAGGGGAGACTGAAGCTTTCTTT